Below, one T cell receptor (beta chain) is given with its context. Here immunoSEQ multiplex PCR was the method, and the copy in TCRdb shows in-frame clones only, minus some. The data contain roughly 80,000 clones, around 85% of them seen just once; the ten biggest clones take up about 0.6%. Germline V gene data show CDR1 as SGHTA and CDR2 as FQGNSA. The CDR3 extends over 17 amino acids. The junction had 11 bases not matched to a gene; V was cut back by 5 bases and J by 1 base. This sample is drawn from a study of OX40 agonist ivuxolimab in advanced cancers. The sequencing here drew on CD4+ or CD8+ T cells sorted from blood, taken in a trial of the OX40 agonist ivuxolimab. The sequence came from an adult with an advanced solid tumor such as melanoma, head and neck, liver or kidney cancer. The chain is built from TRBV7-2 and TRBJ2-3; 8 positions agree with TRBD2. CDR3: CASSPRPGGFGTDTQYF. The CDR3 region has the DNA TGTGCCAGCAGCCCCAGGCCGGGGGGGTTTGGCACAGATACGCAGTATTTT.